Presented here are 23 T cell receptor beta chains from one specimen sequenced in a study of tumor T cells in aggressive B-cell lymphoma (dated by TCRdb to about 2017). The method was the immunoSEQ multiplex PCR assay. The clones in this table, taken by TCRdb from immuneACCESS, are in-frame only. Not every clone is retained; where verified, under half of the shortfall comes from an unresolved V gene, and the cause of the rest is unknown. This sample is represented by around 2,000 clones; less than 95% of them were singletons. Roughly 2.7% of the sample comes from the top ten. The sequenced sample was tumor tissue. These receptors all come from an adult with diffuse large B cell lymphoma.

The chain combines TRBV6-5 with TRBJ1-5, with 8 bases identical to TRBD1. This CDR3 comprises 14 residues. Germline V gives CDR1 MNHEY, CDR2 SVGAGI. Trimming at V came to 6 bases and at J to 4 bases, leaving 5 bases not matched to a gene. The CDR3 here is CASRGTGKNQPQHF. The CDR3 nucleotides are TGTGCCAGCAGGGGGACAGGCAAAAATCAGCCCCAGCATTTT.

The rearrangement links TRBV7-3 to TRBJ2-1; D is undetermined. Trimming pared 5 bases from V and 1 base from J, leaving 18 bases between. The germline gives CDR1 SGHTA, CDR2 FQGTGA. The CDR3 spans 17 residues. The CDR3 spells CASSPSDTPESYNEQFF. DNA for the CDR3: TGTGCCAGCAGCCCCTCAGATACCCCGGAGTCCTACAATGAGCAGTTCTTC.

The chain recombines TRBV10-3 with TRBJ2-5; TRBD1 agrees at 7 bases. Trimming took 3 bases from V and 10 from J; bases not matched to a gene: 8. Germline V gene sequence: CDR1 ENHRY, CDR2 SYGVKD. The CDR3 sequence is 13 residues long. The DNA for the CDR3 is TGTGCCATCAGTGAAGCCCAGGGGGTCGGCCAGTACTTC. Residues: CAISEAQGVGQYF.

The chain joins TRBV7-8 to TRBJ2-5, with D possibly being TRBD2 (6 bases). Germline assignment: CDR1 SGHVS and CDR2 FQNEAQ. The CDR3 has 16 amino acids. Trimming stripped 1 base from V and 2 bases from J, with 14 bases between. The CDR3 is CASSLDSRLAQETQYF. The CDR3 bases are TGTGCCAGCAGCTTAGATTCACGGCTAGCGCAAGAGACCCAGTACTTC.

This clone came up once. The chain carries TRBV11-2 and TRBJ2-2, with D hard to call. V lost 5 bases to trimming and J lost 0 bases, with 10 bases between them. The CDR3 is 15 amino acids. CDR1 is SGHAT, CDR2 FQNNGV, per germline. The CDR3 is CASSPRRTNTGELFF. In DNA form, the CDR3 reads TGTGCCAGCAGCCCTAGACGTACGAACACCGGGGAGCTGTTTTTT.

This sequence joins TRBV5-1 and TRBJ2-1; TRBD1 matches 9 bases. The CDR3 spans 16 residues. Germline V gene lookup returns CDR1 SGHRS and CDR2 YFSETQ. After removal of 4 bases from V and 5 bases from J, the junction contained 10 bases not matched to a gene. The CDR3: CASSPPGTGSNNEQFF. The CDR3 DNA follows: TGCGCCAGCAGCCCGCCCGGGACAGGGAGCAACAATGAGCAGTTCTTC.

This rearrangement joins TRBV5-6 to TRBJ2-1; D perhaps matches TRBD1 (6 bases). Germline values: CDR1 SGHDT, CDR2 YYEEEE. V was clipped by 4 bases and J by 6 bases, with 11 bases between them. The length of the CDR3 is 13 residues. Here the CDR3 reads CASSPTGPNEQFF. The CDR3 nucleotides are TGTGCCAGCAGCCCGACAGGACCCAATGAGCAGTTCTTC.

The chain recombines TRBV7-2 with TRBJ1-2; 7 positions match TRBD1. The germline CDR1 and CDR2 sequences are SGHTA and FQGNSA. This CDR3 region has 14 residues. V lost 1 base, J lost 4 bases, and 3 bases stayed unmatched. The CDR3 sequence: CASSLEGASYGYTF. Here the CDR3 DNA reads TGTGCCAGCAGCTTAGAGGGGGCTTCCTATGGCTACACCTTC.

The chain joins TRBV7-9 to TRBJ2-7; D is possibly TRBD2 (5 bases). CDR1 is SEHNR and CDR2 is FQNEAQ in the germline V gene (reference sequence). The CDR3 runs 16 residues. Trimming took 4 bases from V and 0 from J, leaving 16 bases between them. DNA of the CDR3: TGTGCCAGCAGCTCGTTGACGAGGGAAAGCTCCTACGAGCAGTACTTC. Translating it yields CASSSLTRESSYEQYF.

The genes are TRBV7-9 and TRBJ1-1; TRBD1 agrees at 7 bases. V shed 5 bases, J shed 6 bases, and the junction held 9 bases outside the gene matches. There are 14 residues in the CDR3. Germline V CDR1 and CDR2: SEHNR, FQNEAQ (reference sequence). The CDR3 reads CASSLDRARAEAFF. Here the CDR3 DNA reads TGTGCCAGCAGCCTCGACAGGGCGCGGGCTGAAGCTTTCTTT. The full variable domain, with the rest looked up from reference TRBV7-9 and TRBJ1-1, is DTGVSQNPRHKITKRGQNVTFRCDPISEHNRLYWYRQTLGQGPEFLTYFQNEAQLEKSRLLSDRFSAERPKGSFSTLEIQRTEQGDSAMYLCASSLDRARAEAFFGQGTRLTVV.

The chain recombines TRBV5-1 with TRBJ1-2; TRBD1 matches 11 bases. Trimming removed 1 base from V and 4 bases from J; junction bases left unmatched: 3. Germline loops: CDR1 SGHRS, CDR2 YFSETQ. This CDR3 has 15 amino acids. This CDR3 is CASSLRTGGIYGYTF. The CDR3 region has the DNA TGCGCCAGCAGCTTGCGGACAGGGGGCATCTATGGCTACACCTTC.

J is TRBJ2-1 and V is TRBV9; tentatively, D is TRBD1 (6 bases). Trimming left V 0 bases short and J 4 bases short, with 11 bases between. Germline CDR1 reads SGDLS; CDR2 reads YYNGEE. This CDR3 has 15 residues. The CDR3 loop reads CASSVGQGRYNEQFF. CDR3 nucleotide sequence: TGTGCCAGCAGCGTAGGGCAGGGGCGTTACAATGAGCAGTTCTTC.

The chain is built from TRBV6-1 and TRBJ2-3; 7 nucleotides line up with TRBD1. J lost 1 base, V lost 6 bases, and 1 base had no gene match. Germline lookup yields CDR1 MNHNS and CDR2 SASEGT. The CDR3 has 13 residues. The CDR3: CASRTGRTDTQYF. For the CDR3, the DNA is TGTGCCAGCAGGACAGGGCGCACAGATACGCAGTATTTT.

DNA of the CDR3: TGTGCCAGCCTTGGTGGAGGCGGTCAAGAGACCCAGTACTTC. Translation gives CASLGGGGQETQYF. V usage is TRBV11-2 and J usage is TRBJ2-5, with TRBD2 as a possible D gene (5 bases). Germline V CDR1 and CDR2: SGHAT, FQNNGV. The CDR3 totals 14 residues. The ends were cut back, 8 bases at V and 2 bases at J, with 15 bases in the middle. Using reference TRBV11-2 and TRBJ2-5 for the parts outside the CDR3, the full variable domain is EAGVAQSPRYKIIEKRQSVAFWCNPISGHATLYWYQQILGQGPKLLIQFQNNGVVDDSQLPKDRFSAERLKGVDSTLKIQPAKLEDSAVYLCASLGGGGQETQYFGPGTRLLVL.

As concerns this clone: A junction end diverges from the germline sequence, so it may reflect a read error. This chain connects TRBV7-7 to TRBJ2-2, with a tentative D call TRBD1 (6 bases). The length of the CDR3 is 14 residues. The germline V gene encodes CDR1 SSHAT and CDR2 FNYEAQ (reference sequence). CDR3 sequence reads: CASSLRTVAGELFF. The CDR3 DNA reads TGTGCTAGCAGCCTACGGACAGTTGCCGGGGAGCTGTTTTTT.

The chain employs TRBV13 and TRBJ2-1; TRBD1 matches 8 bases. Trimming at V came to 5 bases and at J to 6 bases, leaving 3 bases not matched to a gene. Germline CDR1 reads PRHDT; CDR2 reads FYEKMQ (reference sequence). The CDR3 contains 13 residues. The DNA for the CDR3 is TGTGCCAGCAGCATGGACAGGGTCAATGAGCAGTTCTTC. Protein product: CASSMDRVNEQFF.

CDR3 residues: CAWSVRGGYEQYF. The CDR3 nucleotides read TGTGCCTGGAGTGTACGAGGGGGTTACGAGCAGTACTTC. This chain connects TRBV30 to TRBJ2-7, with D perhaps matching TRBD1 (6 bases). CDR3 length: 13 amino acids. V lost 0 bases, J lost 4 bases, and 10 bases lay in between. Germline V gene sequence: CDR1 GTSNPN, CDR2 SVGIG (reference sequence).

CDR3 in amino acids: CASSFIGQGALEKLFF. The CDR3 DNA sequence: TGTGCCAGCAGTTTCATCGGACAGGGGGCGCTTGAAAAACTGTTTTTT. This sequence joins TRBV6-6 and TRBJ1-4; 11 bases agree with TRBD1. Germline values: CDR1 MNHNY, CDR2 SVGAGI (reference sequence). Trimming removed 4 bases from V and 7 bases from J; junction bases left unmatched: 8. The length of the CDR3 is 16 residues.

This chain connects TRBV28 to TRBJ2-1, with D tentatively TRBD2 (5 bases). The CDR3 sequence is 15 residues long. V lost 3 bases to trimming and J lost 2 bases, with 11 bases between them. Germline loops: CDR1 MDHEN, CDR2 SYDVKM. CDR3 amino acids: CASSFTPGTYNEQFF. The CDR3 DNA sequence: TGTGCCAGCAGTTTCACCCCCGGGACCTACAATGAGCAGTTCTTC.

A few counts support this clone. The gene calls are TRBV11-2 and TRBJ2-7; D is undetermined. V was shortened by 5 bases and J by 3 bases, with 20 bases between the two germline ends. Germline assignment: CDR1 SGHAT and CDR2 FQNNGV. The CDR3 loop spans 16 amino acids. CDR3 region: CASSRQSEVPLYEQYF. The DNA of the CDR3 is TGTGCCAGCAGCCGGCAGTCTGAGGTCCCCCTCTACGAGCAGTACTTC. Filled out from reference TRBV11-2 and TRBJ2-7, the complete variable domain reads EAGVAQSPRYKIIEKRQSVAFWCNPISGHATLYWYQQILGQGPKLLIQFQNNGVVDDSQLPKDRFSAERLKGVDSTLKIQPAKLEDSAVYLCASSRQSEVPLYEQYFGPGTRLTVT.

V is TRBV27 and J is TRBJ2-7, with D maybe TRBD2 (5 bases). There are 13 residues in the CDR3. CDR1 is MNHEY, CDR2 SMNVEV, per germline (reference sequence). Deletions cut 1 base from V and 3 bases from J, with 7 bases between. The CDR3 loop reads CASSLYRDYEQYF. The CDR3 nucleotides read TGTGCCAGCAGTTTATACCGGGACTACGAGCAGTACTTC.

The chain has TRBV6-5 and TRBJ2-1; 7 nucleotides line up with TRBD1. CDR1 MNHEY and CDR2 SVGAGI come from the germline V gene. V shed 0 bases, J shed 7 bases, and the junction held 3 bases outside the gene matches. The length of the CDR3 is 14 residues. CDR3 residues: CASSYSFRGNEQFF. In DNA form, the CDR3 reads TGTGCCAGCAGTTACTCGTTCAGGGGGAATGAGCAGTTCTTC.

This chain uses TRBV29-1 with TRBJ2-1, with D perhaps TRBD2 (6 bases). Germline CDR1 reads SQVTM; CDR2 reads ANQGSEA. V was cut by 7 bases and J by 6 bases, with 13 bases left in between. The CDR3 totals 12 residues. CDR3 DNA sequence: TGCAGCGAAAAAAAAGCGGGCAATGAGCAGTTCTTC. Amino acids: CSEKKAGNEQFF.